Listed below are T cell receptor beta chains from one sample, sequenced in a study of blood T cell repertoires in COVID-19. The repertoire was sequenced with immunoSEQ multiplex PCR; TCRdb's copy has only in-frame clones and lacks some. The sample consists of fewer than 350,000 clones, approximately 88% of them appearing once. The specimen sequenced was PBMCs or T cells enriched from blood (not recorded which). The source is a man in his sixties who had recovered from COVID-19. Each CDR3 is given with its conserved first and last residue. A D gene is named only where the DNA matches it firmly. A row's size may be missing; if present it is once, few, many or a size class.

j_call d_call clone_size v_call cdr3_nt cdr3_aa
TRBJ2-7 TRBD2 . TRBV7-3 TGTGCCAGCAGCGCCACCGGGACTAGTCGTGAGCAGTACTTC CASSATGTSREQYF
TRBJ1-4 . . TRBV4-1 TGCGCCAGCAGCCAAGAGTTTGGCAGGGCAAGTGAAAAACTGTTTTTT CASSQEFGRASEKLFF
TRBJ2-7 . once TRBV30 TGTGCCTGGTCACAAGGGGCAGCCTACGAGCAGTACTTC CAWSQGAAYEQYF
TRBJ2-2 . . TRBV7-3 TGTGCCAGCAGCTTAATGTATAGCACCGGGGAGCTGTTTTTT CASSLMYSTGELFF
TRBJ1-5 TRBD1 . TRBV2 TGTGCCAGCACCGGAGGCAGGGGGGTGGGCCAGCCCCAGCATTTT CASTGGRGVGQPQHF
TRBJ2-4 TRBD2 . TRBV28 TGTGCCAGCAGTTTAGGGGGACTAGCGGGGCCAAGTGGGGCCAAAAACATTCAGTACTTC CASSLGGLAGPSGAKNIQYF
TRBJ2-2 . once TRBV6-5 TGTGCCAGCAGTTACTCTAGCGGCACTACCGGGGAGCTGTTTTTT CASSYSSGTTGELFF
TRBJ2-2 . . TRBV24-1 TGTGCCACCAGTGATCCCCGGGGGAAGGACACCGGGGAGCTGTTTTTT CATSDPRGKDTGELFF
TRBJ1-5 TRBD1 . TRBV19 TGTGCCAGTAGTAGAGGACAGGGTAGCAATCAGCCCCAGCATTTT CASSRGQGSNQPQHF
TRBJ2-5 . . TRBV3-1/TRBV3-2 TGTGCCAGCAGCCAAGCCGGATTGACGGGAGAGACCCAGTACTTC CASSQAGLTGETQYF
TRBJ1-1 . . TRBV25-1 TGTGCCAGCAGTCGACAGGCCTCGAACACTGAAGCTTTCTTT CASSRQASNTEAFF
TRBJ2-7 TRBD2 . TRBV3-1/TRBV3-2 TGTGCCAGCAGCCTGGGACTAGCGGGGGGATACGAGCAGTACTTC CASSLGLAGGYEQYF
TRBJ2-7 . few TRBV27 TGTGCCAGCAGCCCTAGACCCCTTACGACCTACGAGCAGTACTTC CASSPRPLTTYEQYF
TRBJ2-2 . . TRBV19 TGTGCCAGTGGAGGGCAGGTGAACACCGGGGAGCTGTTTTTT CASGGQVNTGELFF
TRBJ2-7 . . TRBV19 TGTGCCAGTAGTATTTCCGAGGGCGGCGAGCAGTACTTC CASSISEGGEQYF
TRBJ2-2 TRBD2 once TRBV3-1/TRBV3-2 TGTGCCAGCAGCCAGACTAGCGGGAGATACACCGGGGAGCTGTTTTTT CASSQTSGRYTGELFF
TRBJ2-7 . . TRBV30 TGTGCCTGGAACCGGCGGGTCCGTGGTAACGAGCAGTACTTC CAWNRRVRGNEQYF
TRBJ2-7 . . TRBV5-1 TGCGCCAGCAGCACCGGGACAAGGGGTCCCTACGAGCAGTACTTC CASSTGTRGPYEQYF
TRBJ1-5 . . TRBV27 TGTGCCAGCAGTCCCCGACAGATCCATCAGCCCCAGCATTTT CASSPRQIHQPQHF
TRBJ1-2 TRBD1 once TRBV5-1 TGCGCCACCTCCGAGGACAGGGGGGGCGGCTACACCTTC CATSEDRGGGYTF
TRBJ2-2 . . TRBV7-2 TGTGCCAGCAGCGCGACGACTAGCCCGAGGGGGACCGGGGAGCTGTTTTTT CASSATTSPRGTGELFF
TRBJ1-3 . . TRBV19 TGTGCCAGTAGTTCCCGACAGGTTGGAAACACCATATATTTT CASSSRQVGNTIYF
TRBJ2-1 . . TRBV6-8 TGTGCCAGCAGTTACTATGGGGGGTTCTCCTACAATGAGCAGTTCTTC CASSYYGGFSYNEQFF
TRBJ2-7 TRBD1 . TRBV7-2 TGTGCCAGCAGCTTAAGTCCGTCACCGGGACAGGGCTACGAGCAGTACTTC CASSLSPSPGQGYEQYF
TRBJ2-7 . . TRBV9 TGTGCCAGCAGCGTAGGAGGCTTAAGCTCCTACGAGCAGTACTTC CASSVGGLSSYEQYF
TRBJ1-1 TRBD1 . TRBV6-6 TGTGCCAGCAGTTACTCCGGCAGGGGGATCACTGAAGCTTTCTTT CASSYSGRGITEAFF
TRBJ1-1 . . TRBV9 TGTGCCAGCAGCGTAGCAGTCGGGGGGCGGACTGAAGCTTTCTTT CASSVAVGGRTEAFF
TRBJ1-6 . . TRBV6-1 TGTGCCAGCAGTGAAACCCCGAGCTCCTATAATTCACCCCTCCACTTT CASSETPSSYNSPLHF
TRBJ1-1 . . TRBV3-1/TRBV3-2 TGTGCCAGCAGCCCCGACACGAACACTGAAGCTTTCTTT CASSPDTNTEAFF
TRBJ1-1 TRBD1 . TRBV27 TGTGCCAGCGCCTTAGCTCCCGGGACAGGGGGTTCTGAAGCTTTCTTT CASALAPGTGGSEAFF
TRBJ2-7 TRBD2 . TRBV2 TGTGCCAGCAGTCCGACTAGCGGGAGCTCCTACGAGCAGTACTTC CASSPTSGSSYEQYF
TRBJ1-1 . . TRBV11-2 TGTGCCAGCAGCTTAAGCCGAGGGGGGGCGACTGAAGCTTTCTTT CASSLSRGGATEAFF
TRBJ2-3 TRBD1 . TRBV24-1 TGTGCCACCAGTGACTCCGGGACAGGGGTGGCAGATACGCAGTATTTT CATSDSGTGVADTQYF
TRBJ2-5 TRBD1 . TRBV5-1 TGCGCCAGCAGAGGGGGCTTAGAGACCCAGTACTTC CASRGGLETQYF
TRBJ2-3 . . TRBV2 TGTGCCAGCAGTCCACAAAAGACGGGGACAGATACGCAGTATTTT CASSPQKTGTDTQYF
TRBJ1-2 . . TRBV13 TGTGCCAGCAGCATAGAGGGGGTCGGGAACTATGGCTACACCTTC CASSIEGVGNYGYTF
TRBJ2-7 . once TRBV3-1/TRBV3-2 TGTGCCAGCAGCCAAGGGGGCGGATTATACGAGCAGTACTTC CASSQGGGLYEQYF
TRBJ2-5 TRBD1 few TRBV28 TGTGCCAGCAGCGTTGACCGGGACAGGGAAAAGACCCAGTACTTC CASSVDRDREKTQYF
TRBJ1-2 . . TRBV5-1 TGCGCCAGCAGCTTTGACGCGGCATATGGCTACACCTTC CASSFDAAYGYTF
TRBJ2-2 TRBD2 . TRBV10-1 TGCGCCAGCAGTGAAGGAAGCGGGAGAGTTTCAAACACCGGGGAGCTGTTTTTT CASSEGSGRVSNTGELFF
TRBJ1-1 . . TRBV6-5 TGTGCCAGCAGTCCGGGGGGGGAGAACACTGAAGCTTTCTTT CASSPGGENTEAFF
TRBJ1-3 TRBD1 . TRBV5-1 TGCGCCAGCAGCCCAGACGGGGACAGGACCTTCTATTTT CASSPDGDRTFYF
TRBJ1-1 . . TRBV19 TGTGCCAGTAAATGGGACGGGAGTTTTCCGAACACTGAAGCTTTCTTT CASKWDGSFPNTEAFF
TRBJ1-5 TRBD1 . TRBV11-2 TGTGCCAGCAGCTTAGATAATGGAGGGGGCGACCAGCCCCAGCATTTT CASSLDNGGGDQPQHF
TRBJ2-7 TRBD1 . TRBV9 TGTGCCAGCAGCGTCCGGGACAGGGGAAGTACGGGTGGCTACGAGCAGTACTTC CASSVRDRGSTGGYEQYF
TRBJ2-1 TRBD1 . TRBV7-9 TGTGCCAGCAGCATACAGGGGGCTGAGCAGTTCTTC CASSIQGAEQFF
TRBJ1-1 . . TRBV18 TGTGCCAGCTCACCACAGCTTTTGAACACTGAAGCTTTCTTT CASSPQLLNTEAFF
TRBJ1-1 . . TRBV7-9 TGTGCCAGCAGCTTTGGTGTCAGAAACACTGAAGCTTTCTTT CASSFGVRNTEAFF
TRBJ2-7 . . TRBV9 TGTGCCAGCAGCCCCCTTGGGGCAGTTTATATGGAGCAGTACTTC CASSPLGAVYMEQYF
TRBJ2-5 TRBD2 . TRBV7-2 TGTGCCAGCAGCTACCGGACTAGCGGCCGAGGTGAGACCCAGTACTTC CASSYRTSGRGETQYF
TRBJ2-1 . . TRBV3-1/TRBV3-2 TGTGCCAGCAGCCAAGCGGGAGAGCAGTTCTTC CASSQAGEQFF
TRBJ2-1 TRBD2 few TRBV27 TGTGCCAGCAGCCGACCTGCACTAGCGGGACCTCCCAGTGAGCAGTTCTTC CASSRPALAGPPSEQFF
TRBJ1-5 . . TRBV7-2 TGTGCCAGCAGCTTACAGGAGGGAGGCGGTCAGCCCCAGCATTTT CASSLQEGGGQPQHF